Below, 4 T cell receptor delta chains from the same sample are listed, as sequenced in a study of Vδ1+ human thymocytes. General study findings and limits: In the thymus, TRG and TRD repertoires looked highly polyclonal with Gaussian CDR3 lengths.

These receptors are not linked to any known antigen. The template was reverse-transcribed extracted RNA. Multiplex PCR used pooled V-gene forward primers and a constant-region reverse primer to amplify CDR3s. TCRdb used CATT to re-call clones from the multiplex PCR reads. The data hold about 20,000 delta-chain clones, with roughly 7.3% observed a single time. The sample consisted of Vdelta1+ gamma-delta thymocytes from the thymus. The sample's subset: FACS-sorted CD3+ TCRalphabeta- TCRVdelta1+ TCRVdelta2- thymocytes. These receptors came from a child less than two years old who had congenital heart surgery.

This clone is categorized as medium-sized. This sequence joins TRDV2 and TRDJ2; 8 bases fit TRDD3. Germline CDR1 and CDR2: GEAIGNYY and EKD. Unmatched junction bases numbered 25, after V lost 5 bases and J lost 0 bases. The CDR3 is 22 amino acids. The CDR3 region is CACATGPPQVGIRGALTAQLFF. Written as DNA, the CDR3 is TGTGCCTGTGCCACGGGACCCCCTCAGGTAGGGATACGTGGAGCTTTGACAGCACAACTCTTCTTT.

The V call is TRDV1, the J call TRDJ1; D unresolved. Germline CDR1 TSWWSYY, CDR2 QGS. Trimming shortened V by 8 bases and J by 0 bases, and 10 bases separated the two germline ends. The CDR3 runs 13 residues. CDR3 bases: TGTGCTCTTCTGAGATTCTACACCGATAAACTCATCTTT. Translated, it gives CALLRFYTDKLIF.

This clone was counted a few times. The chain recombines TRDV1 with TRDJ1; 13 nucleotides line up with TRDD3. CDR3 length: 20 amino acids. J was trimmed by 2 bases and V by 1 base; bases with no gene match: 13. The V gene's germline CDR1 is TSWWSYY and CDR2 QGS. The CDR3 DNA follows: TGTGCTCTTGGGGAACCCCTACCCTACTGGGGGATACGGGGAACCGATAAACTCATCTTT. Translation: CALGEPLPYWGIRGTDKLIF.

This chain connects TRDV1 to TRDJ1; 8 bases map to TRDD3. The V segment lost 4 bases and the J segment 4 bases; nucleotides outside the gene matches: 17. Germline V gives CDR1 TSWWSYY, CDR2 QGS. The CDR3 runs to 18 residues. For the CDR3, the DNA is TGTGCTCTTGGGGGCCTACCCCTTGCTGGGGATACTGTCGATAAACTCATCTTT. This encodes CALGGLPLAGDTVDKLIF.